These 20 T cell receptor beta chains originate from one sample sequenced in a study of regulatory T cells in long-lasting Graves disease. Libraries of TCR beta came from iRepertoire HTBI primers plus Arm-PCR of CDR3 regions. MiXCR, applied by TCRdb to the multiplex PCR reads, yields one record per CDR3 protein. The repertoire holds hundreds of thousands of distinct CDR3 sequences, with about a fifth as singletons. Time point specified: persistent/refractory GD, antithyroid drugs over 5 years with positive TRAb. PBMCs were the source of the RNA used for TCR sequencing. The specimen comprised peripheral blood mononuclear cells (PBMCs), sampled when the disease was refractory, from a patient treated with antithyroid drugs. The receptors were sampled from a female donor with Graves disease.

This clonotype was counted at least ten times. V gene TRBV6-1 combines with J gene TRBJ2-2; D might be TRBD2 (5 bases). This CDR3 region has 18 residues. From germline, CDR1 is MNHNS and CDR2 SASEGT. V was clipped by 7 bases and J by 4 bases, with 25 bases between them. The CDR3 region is CASTKRPTTYRGTGELFF. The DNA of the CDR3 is TGTGCCAGCACCAAAAGACCCACGACCTACCGGGGCACCGGGGAGCTGTTTTTT.

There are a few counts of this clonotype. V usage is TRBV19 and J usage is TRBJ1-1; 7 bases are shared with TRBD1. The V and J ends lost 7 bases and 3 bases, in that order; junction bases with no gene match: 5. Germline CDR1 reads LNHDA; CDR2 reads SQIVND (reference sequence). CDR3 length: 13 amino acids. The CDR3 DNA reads TGTGCCAGTACCCCAGGGGGGTACACTGAAGCTTTCTTT. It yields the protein CASTPGGYTEAFF.

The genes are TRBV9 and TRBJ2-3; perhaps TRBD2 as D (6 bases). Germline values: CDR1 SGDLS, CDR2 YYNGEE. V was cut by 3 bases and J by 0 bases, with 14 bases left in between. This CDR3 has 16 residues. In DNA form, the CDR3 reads TGTGCCAGCAGCGCCCACGGGGGAGCTAGCACAGATACGCAGTATTTT. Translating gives CASSAHGGASTDTQYF.

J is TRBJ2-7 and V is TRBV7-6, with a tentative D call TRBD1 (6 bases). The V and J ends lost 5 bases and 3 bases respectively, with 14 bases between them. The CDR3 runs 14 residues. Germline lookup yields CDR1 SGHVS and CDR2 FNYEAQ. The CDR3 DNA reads TGTGCCAGCAGCCTGAAAGGGGACAACTACGAGCAGTACTTC. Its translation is CASSLKGDNYEQYF.

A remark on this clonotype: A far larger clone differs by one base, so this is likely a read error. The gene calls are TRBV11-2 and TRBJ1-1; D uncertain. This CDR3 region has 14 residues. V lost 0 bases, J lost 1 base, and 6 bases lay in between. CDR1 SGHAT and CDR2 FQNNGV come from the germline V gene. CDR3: CASSLDGPNTEAFF. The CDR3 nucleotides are TGTGCCAGCAGCTTAGACGGGCCGAACACTGAAGCTTTCTTT.

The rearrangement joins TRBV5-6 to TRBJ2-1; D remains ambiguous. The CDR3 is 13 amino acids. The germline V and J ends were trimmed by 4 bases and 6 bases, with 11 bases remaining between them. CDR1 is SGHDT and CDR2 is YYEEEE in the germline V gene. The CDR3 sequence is CASSPDPANEQFF. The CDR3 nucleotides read TGTGCCAGCAGCCCTGACCCGGCCAATGAGCAGTTCTTC.

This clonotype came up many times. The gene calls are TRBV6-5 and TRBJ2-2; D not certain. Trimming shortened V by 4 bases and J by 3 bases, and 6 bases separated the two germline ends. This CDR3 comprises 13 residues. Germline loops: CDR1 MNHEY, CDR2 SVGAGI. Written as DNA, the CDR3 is TGTGCCAGCAGTTTCCAAGACACCGGGGAGCTGTTTTTT. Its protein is CASSFQDTGELFF.

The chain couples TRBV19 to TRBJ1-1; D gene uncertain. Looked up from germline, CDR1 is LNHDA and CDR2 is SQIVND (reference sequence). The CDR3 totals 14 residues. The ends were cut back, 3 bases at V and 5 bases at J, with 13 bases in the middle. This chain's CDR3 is CASSIRALRTEAFF. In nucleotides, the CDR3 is TGTGCCAGTAGTATTCGGGCCCTGCGGACTGAAGCTTTCTTT. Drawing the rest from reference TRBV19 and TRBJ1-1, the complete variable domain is DGGITQSPKYLFRKEGQNVTLSCEQNLNHDAMYWYRQDPGQGLRLIYYSQIVNDFQKGDIAEGYSVSREKKESFPLTVTSAQKNPTAFYLCASSIRALRTEAFFGQGTRLTVV.

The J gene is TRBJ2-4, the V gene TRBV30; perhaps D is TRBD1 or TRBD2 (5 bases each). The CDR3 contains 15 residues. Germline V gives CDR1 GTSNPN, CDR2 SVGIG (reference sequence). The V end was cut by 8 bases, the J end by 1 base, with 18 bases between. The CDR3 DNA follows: TGTGCCGTGATTGAGGGGCCAGGGGCCAAAAACATTCAGTACTTC. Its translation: CAVIEGPGAKNIQYF.

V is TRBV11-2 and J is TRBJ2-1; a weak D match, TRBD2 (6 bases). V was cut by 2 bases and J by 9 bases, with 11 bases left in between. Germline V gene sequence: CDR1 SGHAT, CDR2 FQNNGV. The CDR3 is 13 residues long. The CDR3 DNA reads TGTGCCAGCAGCTTATTCCAGGGAGGTGAGCAGTTCTTC. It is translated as CASSLFQGGEQFF.

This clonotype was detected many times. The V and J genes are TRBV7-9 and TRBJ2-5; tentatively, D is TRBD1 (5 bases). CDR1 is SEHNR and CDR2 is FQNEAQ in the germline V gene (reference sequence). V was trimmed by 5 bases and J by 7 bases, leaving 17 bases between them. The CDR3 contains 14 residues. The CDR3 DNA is TGTGCCAGCAGCGCAGACTTCAGGGAAGGGACCCAGTACTTC. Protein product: CASSADFREGTQYF.

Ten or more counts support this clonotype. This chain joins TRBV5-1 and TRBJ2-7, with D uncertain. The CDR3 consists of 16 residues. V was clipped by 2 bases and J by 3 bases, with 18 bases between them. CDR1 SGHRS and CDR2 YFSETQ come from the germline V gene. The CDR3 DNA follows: TGCGCCAGCAGCTTAGGACCGGACCGACCTAACTACGAGCAGTACTTC. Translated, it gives CASSLGPDRPNYEQYF.

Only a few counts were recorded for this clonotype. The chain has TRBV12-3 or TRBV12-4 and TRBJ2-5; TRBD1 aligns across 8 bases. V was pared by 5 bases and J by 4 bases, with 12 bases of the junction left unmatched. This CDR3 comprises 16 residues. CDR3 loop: CASSTSHGQGRETQYF. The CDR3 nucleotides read TGTGCCAGCAGTACCTCACACGGACAGGGTAGAGAGACCCAGTACTTC.

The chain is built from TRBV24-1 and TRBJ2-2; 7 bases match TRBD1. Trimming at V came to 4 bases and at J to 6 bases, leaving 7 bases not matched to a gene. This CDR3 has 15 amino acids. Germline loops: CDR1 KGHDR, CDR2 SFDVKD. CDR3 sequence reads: CATSDRQGVAGELFF. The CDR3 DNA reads TGTGCCACCAGTGACCGACAGGGCGTAGCCGGGGAGCTGTTTTTT.

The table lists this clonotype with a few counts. CDR3 DNA sequence: TGCGCCAGCAGCCCGGACTGGGGAGGCTACACCTTC. As protein: CASSPDWGGYTF. The chain couples TRBV10-2 to TRBJ1-2, with no clear D. Germline V gives CDR1 WSHSY, CDR2 SAAADI. Trimming removed 6 bases from V and 8 bases from J, with 13 bases in between. The CDR3 is 12 residues long.

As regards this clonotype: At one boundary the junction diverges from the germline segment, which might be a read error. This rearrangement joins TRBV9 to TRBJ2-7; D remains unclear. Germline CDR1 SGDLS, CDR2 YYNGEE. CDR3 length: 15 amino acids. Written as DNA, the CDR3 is TGTGCCAGCAGCGCCTCACACAGCCTAGGGAATGAGCGGTACTTC. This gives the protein CASSASHSLGNERYF. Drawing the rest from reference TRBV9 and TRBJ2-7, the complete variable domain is DSGVTQTPKHLITATGQRVTLRCSPRSGDLSVYWYQQSLDQGLQFLIQYYNGEERAKGNILERFSAQQFPDLHSELNLSSLELGDSALYFCASSASHSLGNERYFGPGTRLTVT.

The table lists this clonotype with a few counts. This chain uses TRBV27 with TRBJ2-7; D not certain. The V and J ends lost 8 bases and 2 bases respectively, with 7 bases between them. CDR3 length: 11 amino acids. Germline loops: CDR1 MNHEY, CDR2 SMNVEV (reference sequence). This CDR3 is CASWHPYEQYF. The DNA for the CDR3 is TGTGCCAGCTGGCACCCCTACGAGCAGTACTTC.

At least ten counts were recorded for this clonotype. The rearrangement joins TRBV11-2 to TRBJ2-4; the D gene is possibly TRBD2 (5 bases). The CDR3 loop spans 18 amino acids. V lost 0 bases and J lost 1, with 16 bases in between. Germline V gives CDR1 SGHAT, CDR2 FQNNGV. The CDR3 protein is CASSLDLRRNEAKNIQYF. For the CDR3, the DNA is TGTGCCAGCAGCTTAGATCTAAGGAGGAATGAGGCCAAAAACATTCAGTACTTC.

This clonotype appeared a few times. The CDR3 region has the DNA TGTGCCAGCAGCCGCCACAGGATCTACGAGCAGTACTTC. It translates to CASSRHRIYEQYF. The chain carries TRBV3-1 and TRBJ2-7, with a weak D call TRBD1 (5 bases). CDR3 length: 13 residues. V was clipped by 4 bases and J by 3 bases, with 10 bases between them. Germline CDR1 reads LGHDT; CDR2 reads YNNKEL (reference sequence).

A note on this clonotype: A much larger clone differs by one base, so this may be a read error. The CDR3 reads CSSSQAVLAGGYTF. As DNA, the CDR3 is TGTTCCAGCAGCCAAGCTGTCCTAGCGGGTGGCTACACCTTC. The chain carries TRBV14 and TRBJ1-2, with unresolved D. The CDR3 contains 14 residues. Germline-derived CDR1 and CDR2 are SGHDN and FVKESK.